Listed here are 17 T cell receptor beta chains from one sample, sequenced in a study of blood T cells in healthy people across ages. A second PCR, run for about 7 to 12 cycles, used a sample-barcoded 5' primer plus a J-beta primer mix. Via MiXCR, TCRdb re-called the 5' RACE reads, giving one row per CDR3 protein. The table shows hundreds of thousands of distinct CDR3 sequences, with roughly 31% occurring only once. Sequencing input: blood. These receptors all stem from a woman over 75 in good health.

The gene calls are TRBV20-1 and TRBJ2-7; D is ambiguous. Germline assignment: CDR1 DFQATT and CDR2 SNEGSKA (reference sequence). CDR3 size: 14 residues. V lost 8 bases and J lost 2, with 19 bases in between. DNA of the CDR3: TGCAGTCCCTGGGCTTTACCTTTCGCCTACGAGCAGTACTTC. This codes for CSPWALPFAYEQYF.

This clonotype has just a few counts. A single base separates this from a much larger clone, so it may be a read error. The chain links TRBV20-1 to TRBJ2-1; D is possibly TRBD1 (6 bases). Trimming pared 5 bases from V and 13 bases from J, leaving 15 bases between. Germline CDR1 is DFQATT and CDR2 is SNEGSKA (reference sequence). The CDR3 runs to 11 residues. As DNA, the CDR3 is TGCAGTGCTGGCGAGGGGGAGACCCAGTTCTTC. Its protein is CSAGEGETQFF.

Regarding this clonotype: This may be a read error, as it is one base from a much larger clone. The V call is TRBV7-2, the J call TRBJ2-7, with 8 positions matching TRBD2. This CDR3 is 16 amino acids long. J lost 7 bases, V lost 2 bases, and 13 bases had no gene match. Per germline, CDR1 SGHTA and CDR2 FQGNSA. The CDR3, as DNA: TGTGCCAGCAGCTTATCCTCGACTAGCGTCCAGTCTGAGCAGTACTTC. Its translation is CASSLSSTSVQSEQYF.

The chain is built from TRBV24-1 and TRBJ2-2; 8 bases map to TRBD1. CDR1 is KGHDR and CDR2 is SFDVKD in the germline V gene. Trimming at V came to 2 bases and at J to 2 bases, leaving 6 bases not matched to a gene. This CDR3 is 17 amino acids long. The CDR3 DNA reads TGTGCCACCAGTGATTGGCTGGACAGGGTAAACACCGGGGAGCTGTTTTTT. As protein: CATSDWLDRVNTGELFF.

This clonotype was seen ten or more times. The rearrangement links TRBV5-1 to TRBJ2-7; 9 bases map to TRBD2. Looked up from germline, CDR1 is SGHRS and CDR2 is YFSETQ. V was pared by 0 bases and J by 7 bases, with 8 bases of the junction left unmatched. The CDR3 sequence is 15 residues long. The CDR3 is CASSLESSGDTEQYF. The CDR3, as DNA: TGCGCCAGCAGCTTGGAGTCTAGCGGGGACACGGAGCAGTACTTC.

In regard to this clonotype: This may be a read error, as it is one base from a much larger clone. The chain couples TRBV5-1 to TRBJ2-3; 10 bases are shared with TRBD2. This CDR3 has 17 amino acids. The germline V gene encodes CDR1 SGHRS and CDR2 YFSETQ. The CDR3 DNA reads TGCGCCAGCAGCTTGCAACAAGCGGGGGGGATTACAGGTACGCAGTATTTT. Translating it yields CASSLQQAGGITGTQYF.

Comments on this clonotype: This may arise from a read error, as a much more abundant clone is one base away. Because the CDR3 is missing its conserved closing phenylalanine or tryptophan, this is likely a read error. The gene calls are TRBV29-1 and TRBJ1-2, with D possibly matching TRBD1 (5 bases). The ends were cut back, 3 bases at V and 7 bases at J, with 15 bases in the middle. The CDR3 runs 13 residues. Germline loops: CDR1 SQVTM, CDR2 ANQGSEA. This CDR3 is CSVEGSGLSGYTC. As DNA, the CDR3 is TGCAGCGTTGAGGGGTCAGGGCTTAGTGGCTACACCTGC.

The chain uses TRBV19 and TRBJ1-5; D remains ambiguous. Germline V gene sequence: CDR1 LNHDA, CDR2 SQIVND (reference sequence). The CDR3 is 13 amino acids. V lost 3 bases and J 6 bases, leaving 9 bases between the germline ends. For the CDR3, the DNA is TGTGCCAGTAGTATTCGGATGGTTCAGCCCCAGCATTTT. Its translation: CASSIRMVQPQHF.

This clonotype came up many times. The J gene is TRBJ2-7, the V gene TRBV4-3; no firm D call. V was cut by 4 bases and J by 2 bases, with 6 bases left in between. CDR1 LGHNA and CDR2 YSLEER come from the germline V gene. This CDR3 has 12 amino acids. CDR3 DNA sequence: TGCGCCAGCAGCCTGCCCCCCTACGAGCAGTACTTC. This encodes CASSLPPYEQYF.

The sample holds many counts of this clonotype. The CDR3 bases are TGCGCCAGCAACACAGGTACCACAGATACGCAGTATTTT. Translated: CASNTGTTDTQYF. V usage is TRBV5-1 and J usage is TRBJ2-3, with D tentatively TRBD1 (5 bases). Germline V gives CDR1 SGHRS, CDR2 YFSETQ. This CDR3 has 13 amino acids. Trimming took off 6 bases at V and 2 bases at J, with 10 bases between the two ends.

Notes on this clonotype: A much larger clone sits a single nucleotide away, making a read error possible. This chain joins TRBV6-5 and TRBJ2-7, with D unresolved. Germline V lookup: CDR1 MNHEY, CDR2 SVGAGI. This CDR3 is built from 12 residues. CDR3 sequence reads: CTAGASSYEQYF. The CDR3 coding sequence is TGTACCGCCGGAGCTAGCTCCTACGAGCAGTACTTC.

A note on this clonotype: This may be a read error, as it is one base from a much larger clone. The rearrangement uses TRBV3-1 and TRBJ2-3; 7 nucleotides match TRBD2. The V and J ends lost 0 bases and 0 bases, in that order; junction bases with no gene match: 3. This CDR3 spans 16 amino acids. CDR1 and CDR2 (germline): LGHDT, YNNKEL (reference sequence). Here the CDR3 DNA reads TGTGCCAGCAGCCAAGATTGGGGGGGGAGCACAGATACGCAGTATTTT. Translated, it gives CASSQDWGGSTDTQYF.

Many counts were recorded for this clonotype. The CDR3 spells CASKGVVNEQFF. The DNA for the CDR3 is TGTGCCAGTAAAGGGGTTGTCAATGAGCAGTTCTTC. The V call is TRBV18, the J call TRBJ2-1; D perhaps matches TRBD1 (5 bases). CDR3 length: 12 residues. V lost 9 bases and J lost 6, with 12 bases in between. Per the germline V gene, CDR1 is KGHSH and CDR2 is LQKENI.

The table lists this clonotype with many counts. This rearrangement joins TRBV9 to TRBJ2-6; 7 nucleotides agree with TRBD1. The junction had 8 bases not matched to a gene; V was cut back by 2 bases and J by 0 bases. The CDR3 covers 18 residues. CDR1 and CDR2 (germline): SGDLS, YYNGEE. CDR3 loop: CASSVLRDSSSGANVLTF. The CDR3 DNA follows: TGTGCCAGCAGCGTGCTCCGGGACAGTAGCTCTGGGGCCAACGTCCTGACTTTC.

This clonotype was recorded many times. The chain uses TRBV2 and TRBJ2-6, with 7 bases lining up with TRBD2. Germline assignment: CDR1 SNHLY and CDR2 FYNNEI. Germline trimming cut 1 base from V and 4 bases from J; bases unmatched to any gene: 4. The CDR3 is made up of 16 amino acids. The CDR3 DNA reads as TGTGCCAGCAGTGAAGGAGGACTAGGCGGGGCCAACGTCCTGACTTTC. It specifies CASSEGGLGGANVLTF. The whole variable domain, remainder taken from reference TRBV2 and TRBJ2-6, is EPEVTQTPSHQVTQMGQEVILRCVPISNHLYFYWYRQILGQKVEFLVSFYNNEISEKSEIFDDQFSVERPDGSNFTLKIRSTKLEDSAMYFCASSEGGLGGANVLTFGAGSRLTVL.

A remark on this clonotype: One end of the junction varies from germline; a read error may be responsible. The chain's CDR3 is CASSGGAVDTYTQYF. The DNA of the CDR3 is TGTGCCAGCAGCGGTGGGGCCGTCGACACATATACGCAGTATTTT. The chain recombines TRBV9 with TRBJ2-3; possibly TRBD1 for D (5 bases). Germline CDR1 is SGDLS and CDR2 is YYNGEE. The CDR3 has 15 residues.

The chain recombines TRBV10-1 with TRBJ2-7; 8 bases are a match to TRBD2. V dropped 2 bases and J dropped 6; count of bases not matched to a gene: 9. Germline V gene lookup returns CDR1 WNHNN and CDR2 SYGVQD (reference sequence). The CDR3 runs to 15 residues. CDR3 sequence: CASSERGSGRGEQYF. The CDR3, as DNA: TGCGCCAGCAGTGAGAGGGGAAGCGGGAGAGGCGAGCAGTACTTC.